Listed below are T cell receptor beta chains from one sample, sequenced in a study of T-cell reconstitution after alpha-beta-depleted transplantation in children. Using its own MiXCR run on the PCR reads, TCRdb lists one record per CDR3 protein. This sample has a few hundred thousand distinct CDR3 sequences; approximately 30% occur once, and the top ten carry around a third. The input for sequencing was PBMCs, taken before TCRalphabeta/CD19-depleted stem cell transplant. Source of these receptors: a boy under three years old with Wiskott-Aldrich syndrome, due to receive a stem cell transplant. Each CDR3 is given with its conserved first and last residue.

j_call v_call cdr3_aa
TRBJ1-5 TRBV30 CAWTRSSNQPQHF
TRBJ2-3 TRBV5-1 CASSLSSESTDTQYF
TRBJ2-7 TRBV29-1 CSVLRRGDYEQYF
TRBJ2-1 TRBV5-1 CASSQGTSGYNEQFF
TRBJ1-2 TRBV7-8 CASSLGQQNYGYTF
TRBJ2-5 TRBV5-1 CASSLGRAGAETQYF
TRBJ1-4 TRBV10-3 CAISEVGQGNEKLFF
TRBJ2-5 TRBV7-6 CASNNDREETQYF
TRBJ2-7 TRBV9 CASSVVSGNSEQYF
TRBJ2-2 TRBV29-1 CSVQFDRRTGELFF
TRBJ2-2 TRBV12-3/TRBV12-4 CASSLAGGLSGELFF
TRBJ2-1 TRBV5-5 CASSLHTRNEQFF
TRBJ2-5 TRBV29-1 CSVGPLRDYQETQYF
TRBJ2-7 TRBV20-1 CSARLADEQYF
TRBJ2-7 TRBV7-2 CASSSGTFTYEQYF
TRBJ1-5 TRBV6-2/TRBV6-3 CASSYSSGGSQPQHF
TRBJ2-2 TRBV24-1 CATSEGDSSTGELFF
TRBJ2-7 TRBV7-2 CASSLAQRGSSYEQYF
TRBJ2-5 TRBV20-1 CSARKGQGPETQYF
TRBJ2-5 TRBV5-5 CASSFGSAIKETQYF
TRBJ2-2 TRBV5-1 CASSMGQGSGELFF
TRBJ2-1 TRBV14 CASRPSGRASNEQFF
TRBJ2-7 TRBV5-1 CASSSGLAVRAYDQYF
TRBJ2-2 TRBV5-1 CASRLTLLAGDTGELFF
TRBJ2-3 TRBV6-1 CASSENPGLTDTQYF
TRBJ1-3 TRBV7-6 CASSLDQQGAIGNTIYF
TRBJ2-3 TRBV2 CASSEGYRKDTQYF
TRBJ2-2 TRBV20-1 CSARAGGDHTGELFF
TRBJ1-5 TRBV20-1 CSPRLGHSNQPQHF
TRBJ2-2 TRBV10-3 CAIKSLAGVATGELFF
TRBJ1-4 TRBV6-1 CASTEGAGRDEKLFF
TRBJ2-3 TRBV12-3/TRBV12-4 CASSLRLAGGGTDTQYF
TRBJ1-5 TRBV28 CASSFSENSNQPQHF
TRBJ1-2 TRBV20-1 CSARQTGGGYGYTF
TRBJ2-1 TRBV5-1 CASSLWPSGKYNEQFF
TRBJ1-5 TRBV4-2 CASSQEPPEGGQPQHF
TRBJ2-3 TRBV6-5 CASILPGTDTQYF
TRBJ2-3 TRBV29-1 CSVAGLAGGPIVDTQYF
TRBJ2-1 TRBV3-1 CASSQERTKLYNEQFF
TRBJ2-1 TRBV29-1 CSVEGGGRFF
TRBJ2-2 TRBV12-3/TRBV12-4 CASSPPRKITGELFF
TRBJ1-2 TRBV12-3/TRBV12-4 CASSPRGGVNYGYTF
TRBJ1-1 TRBV20-1 CSARTIPGKENTEAFF
TRBJ2-5 TRBV2 CASSEQGPQETQYF
TRBJ2-1 TRBV11-2 CASSSLRSRTGKLYNEQFF
TRBJ2-1 TRBV20-1 CSAPHGGLVYNEQFF
TRBJ2-3 TRBV9 CASSVGDTDTQYF